The entry below gives a single T cell receptor (beta chain) sequence along with its context. CDR1 is SQVTM and CDR2 is ANQGSEA in the germline V gene. The ends were cut back, 4 bases at V and 3 bases at J, with 19 bases in the middle. CDR3 length: 15 residues. The study ran its PCR with 60 Vbeta and 13 Jbeta primers. Using immunoSEQ multiplex PCR, the repertoire was profiled, and TCRdb retains in-frame clones only, with some absent. The table has about 200,000 clones, 60% to 85% seen once. This sample was taken from a study of cytomegalovirus exposure and HLA in healthy donors. J is TRBJ2-7 and V is TRBV29-1; D is undetermined. This receptor was identified in a girl between 5 and 17 years old in good health and CMV-seropositive. The source material was PBMCs. The CDR3: CSVGFRRLLDYEQYF. CDR3 sequence (DNA): TGCAGCGTTGGGTTCCGGCGACTTCTTGACTACGAGCAGTACTTC.